A single sample gave rise to the 2 T cell receptor beta chains below, sequenced in a study of T cell changes during pregnancy in multiple sclerosis. Produced via immunoSEQ multiplex PCR; TCRdb's table is partial and in-frame only. The table records tens of thousands of clones, about 88% of them present only once. The sample in question was CD8+ T cells from peripheral blood mononuclear cells, obtained after pregnancy. These receptors originate from a female donor with multiple sclerosis, enrolled in a pregnancy study.

The chain carries TRBV6-1 and TRBJ2-1; TRBD2 matches 10 bases. The J segment lost 7 bases and the V segment lost 2 bases, leaving 5 bases of the junction unmatched. CDR1 is MNHNS, CDR2 SASEGT, per germline. CDR3 length equals 15 residues. CDR3 coding DNA: TGTGCCAGCAGTGAACCTAGCGGGAGTCTGAATGAGCAGTTCTTC. As protein: CASSEPSGSLNEQFF.

This sequence joins TRBV5-4 and TRBJ1-4, with a weak D call TRBD1 (5 bases). V shed 2 bases and J shed 3 bases, with 11 bases lying between them. Germline CDR1 and CDR2: SGHNT and YYREEE (reference sequence). The CDR3 has 15 amino acids. This CDR3 reads CASSLGARSNEKLFF. The CDR3 coding sequence is TGTGCCAGCAGCTTAGGGGCTCGTTCTAATGAAAAACTGTTTTTT.